This is a list of T cell receptor beta chains from one sample in a study of identical twins. In TCRdb, the 5' RACE reads were re-called with MiXCR into one record per CDR3 protein. The sample contains approximately 700,000 distinct CDR3 sequences, around a sixth of which appear only once. This sample also appeared in a second study, on T cells expressing NK-cell markers.

Sequences were obtained from PBMCs. These receptors all come from a woman aged 18-29 years in good health. Both conserved end residues are part of each CDR3. A D gene is named only where the DNA matches it firmly. Clone size appears in some rows only: once, few, many, or a class for an expanded clone.

V gene: TRBV9; D gene: -; J gene: TRBJ2-3; clone size: few; CDR3 length: 13; CDR3 DNA: TGTGCCAGCAGCGGGAGAGGGGCAGATACGCAGTATTTT; CDR3 protein: CASSGRGADTQYF
V gene: TRBV3-1; D gene: -; J gene: TRBJ2-4; clone size: -; CDR3 length: 15; CDR3 DNA: TGTGCCAGCAGCCAACCCAGGGAGTACGGAAACATTCAGTACTTC; CDR3 protein: CASSQPREYGNIQYF
V gene: TRBV20-1; D gene: TRBD2; J gene: TRBJ2-5; clone size: -; CDR3 length: 19; CDR3 DNA: TGCAGTGCTAGAGAGGATTGGCGTCGGGGGGGTAGAATTTCAGAGACCCAGTACTTC; CDR3 protein: CSAREDWRRGGRISETQYF
V gene: TRBV19; D gene: -; J gene: TRBJ2-3; clone size: few; CDR3 length: 13; CDR3 DNA: TGTGCCAGTAGTTCCCGGGGACGGGATACGCAGTATTTT; CDR3 protein: CASSSRGRDTQYF
V gene: TRBV7-9; D gene: TRBD2; J gene: TRBJ2-1; clone size: few; CDR3 length: 16; CDR3 DNA: TGTGCCAGCAGGCCAAGGGTAGCGGGGAAGGGAAATGAGCAGTTCTTC; CDR3 protein: CASRPRVAGKGNEQFF
V gene: TRBV12-3/TRBV12-4; D gene: TRBD2; J gene: TRBJ2-1; clone size: few; CDR3 length: 14; CDR3 DNA: TGTGCCAGCAGAGCCGGGACTAGTGGGGGTGAGCAGTTCTTC; CDR3 protein: CASRAGTSGGEQFF
V gene: TRBV5-1; D gene: -; J gene: TRBJ2-3; clone size: -; CDR3 length: 15; CDR3 DNA: TGCGCCAGCAGCTCCAGGGAAGAAGCGACAGATACGCAGTATTTT; CDR3 protein: CASSSREEATDTQYF
V gene: TRBV29-1; D gene: -; J gene: TRBJ2-3; clone size: few; CDR3 length: 12; CDR3 DNA: TGCAGCGTTGGCCAGATCCCAGATACGCAGTATTTT; CDR3 protein: CSVGQIPDTQYF
V gene: TRBV19; D gene: -; J gene: TRBJ2-1; clone size: few; CDR3 length: 12; CDR3 DNA: TGTGCCAGTACCAACTACTACAATGAGCAGTTCTTC; CDR3 protein: CASTNYYNEQFF
V gene: TRBV7-9; D gene: -; J gene: TRBJ2-7; clone size: -; CDR3 length: 12; CDR3 DNA: TGTGCCAGCAGCGAGGCGCACGACGAGCAGTACTTC; CDR3 protein: CASSEAHDEQYF
V gene: TRBV10-3; D gene: -; J gene: TRBJ1-2; clone size: few; CDR3 length: 13; CDR3 DNA: TGTGCCATCAGGGCCGACGGTGGGAATGGCTACACCTTC; CDR3 protein: CAIRADGGNGYTF
V gene: TRBV7-9; D gene: TRBD2; J gene: TRBJ2-1; clone size: -; CDR3 length: 16; CDR3 DNA: TGTGCCAGCAGCCCTTTCCGAGCGGGAGAGGTGAATGAGCAGTTCTTC; CDR3 protein: CASSPFRAGEVNEQFF
V gene: TRBV5-1; D gene: TRBD2; J gene: TRBJ2-7; clone size: -; CDR3 length: 14; CDR3 DNA: TGCGCCAGCAGCCGGGGGGGGGTCCTGGACGAGCAGTACTTC; CDR3 protein: CASSRGGVLDEQYF
V gene: TRBV7-2; D gene: TRBD2; J gene: TRBJ2-1; clone size: -; CDR3 length: 16; CDR3 DNA: TGTGCCAGCAGCCTCGGGACTAGCGTCTCCTACAATGAGCAGTTCTTC; CDR3 protein: CASSLGTSVSYNEQFF
V gene: TRBV20-1; D gene: TRBD2; J gene: TRBJ2-1; clone size: few; CDR3 length: 11; CDR3 DNA: TGCAGTGCTGGATTGGCGGGGGGGCAGTTCTTC; CDR3 protein: CSAGLAGGQFF
V gene: TRBV20-1; D gene: TRBD2; J gene: TRBJ2-1; clone size: -; CDR3 length: 13; CDR3 DNA: TGCAGTGCCGCGGGGGGGACGTACAATGAGCAGTTCTTC; CDR3 protein: CSAAGGTYNEQFF
V gene: TRBV5-5; D gene: -; J gene: TRBJ1-5; clone size: few; CDR3 length: 13; CDR3 DNA: TGTGCCAGCAGCTTGGTGGGGGCCCAGCTCCAGCATTTT; CDR3 protein: CASSLVGAQLQHF
V gene: TRBV20-1; D gene: TRBD1; J gene: TRBJ2-7; clone size: -; CDR3 length: 13; CDR3 DNA: TGCAGTGCTCCGGGACAGGCCTCTTACGAGCAGTACTTC; CDR3 protein: CSAPGQASYEQYF
V gene: TRBV2; D gene: -; J gene: TRBJ1-2; clone size: few; CDR3 length: 15; CDR3 DNA: TGTGCCAGCAACTATGGGCGTGGGTATAACTATGGCTACACCTTC; CDR3 protein: CASNYGRGYNYGYTF
V gene: TRBV10-1; D gene: TRBD1; J gene: TRBJ2-2; clone size: few; CDR3 length: 16; CDR3 DNA: TGCGCCAGCAGTACAGGGGGCTTTCGCGTCGGCGGGGAGCTGTTTTTT; CDR3 protein: CASSTGGFRVGGELFF
V gene: TRBV12-3/TRBV12-4; D gene: TRBD2; J gene: TRBJ2-3; clone size: -; CDR3 length: 17; CDR3 DNA: TGTGCCAGCAGTCCGCGACCCGGGACTAGCGGGTTAGATACGCAGTATTTT; CDR3 protein: CASSPRPGTSGLDTQYF
V gene: TRBV12-3/TRBV12-4; D gene: -; J gene: TRBJ1-5; clone size: once; CDR3 length: 12; CDR3 DNA: TGTGCCAGCAGCACAACCAATCAGCCCCAGCATTTT; CDR3 protein: CASSTTNQPQHF
V gene: TRBV6-1; D gene: -; J gene: TRBJ1-6; clone size: -; CDR3 length: 14; CDR3 DNA: TGTGCCAGCAGCCCCCAGGGGTCCGGTTCACCCCTCCACTTT; CDR3 protein: CASSPQGSGSPLHF
V gene: TRBV9; D gene: -; J gene: TRBJ2-1; clone size: -; CDR3 length: 15; CDR3 DNA: TGTGCCAGCAGCTTTACAGACAGCCGCTACAATGAGCAGTTCTTC; CDR3 protein: CASSFTDSRYNEQFF
V gene: TRBV3-1; D gene: -; J gene: TRBJ2-7; clone size: -; CDR3 length: 12; CDR3 DNA: TGTGCCAGCAGCCAAGCGGCCTCGGAGCAGTACTTC; CDR3 protein: CASSQAASEQYF
V gene: TRBV6-5; D gene: -; J gene: TRBJ1-1; clone size: -; CDR3 length: 13; CDR3 DNA: TGTGCCAGCAGTTACTCGAGGAGCCGTGAAGCTTTCTTT; CDR3 protein: CASSYSRSREAFF